This entry describes one T cell receptor beta chain. Its antigen remains unknown. The data were obtained in a study of glioma-infiltrating T cells after dendritic cell vaccination. Study details: Monocyte-derived dendritic cells, cultured approximately 7 days with IL-4 and GM-CSF, were pulsed with autologous tumor lysate.

Findings of the study overall: Complete blood and tumor specimen sets were limited to few patients.

V lost 4 bases and J 0 bases, leaving 5 bases between the germline ends. The CDR3 is 13 amino acids. Germline CDR1 is SGHRS and CDR2 is YFSETQ. TCRB CDR3 was amplified from 2 ug genomic DNA or less. The PCR used 60 V beta and 13 J beta primers. The assay was immunoSEQ multiplex PCR, and TCRdb's table has in-frame clones only and misses some. Of 90,000 to 100,000 clones listed, about 80% are singletons. The rearrangement joins TRBV5-1 to TRBJ1-3; D unclear. The receptor's source is a human donor with glioblastoma. The input for sequencing was blood, taken before dendritic cell vaccination. CDR3 DNA: TGCGCCAGCAGCCCGAGCTCTGGAAACACCATATATTTT. It translates to CASSPSSGNTIYF.